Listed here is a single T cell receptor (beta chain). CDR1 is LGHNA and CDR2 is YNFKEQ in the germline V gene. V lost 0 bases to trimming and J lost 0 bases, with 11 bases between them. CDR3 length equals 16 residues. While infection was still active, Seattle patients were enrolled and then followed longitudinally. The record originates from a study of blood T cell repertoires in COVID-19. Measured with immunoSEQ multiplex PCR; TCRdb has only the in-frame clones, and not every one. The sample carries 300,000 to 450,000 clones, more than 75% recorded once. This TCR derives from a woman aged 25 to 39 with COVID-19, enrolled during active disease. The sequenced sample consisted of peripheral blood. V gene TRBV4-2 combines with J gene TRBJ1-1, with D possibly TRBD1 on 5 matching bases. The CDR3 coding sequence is TGTGCCAGCAGCCAAGATCCGGGGGTCATGAACACTGAAGCTTTCTTT. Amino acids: CASSQDPGVMNTEAFF.